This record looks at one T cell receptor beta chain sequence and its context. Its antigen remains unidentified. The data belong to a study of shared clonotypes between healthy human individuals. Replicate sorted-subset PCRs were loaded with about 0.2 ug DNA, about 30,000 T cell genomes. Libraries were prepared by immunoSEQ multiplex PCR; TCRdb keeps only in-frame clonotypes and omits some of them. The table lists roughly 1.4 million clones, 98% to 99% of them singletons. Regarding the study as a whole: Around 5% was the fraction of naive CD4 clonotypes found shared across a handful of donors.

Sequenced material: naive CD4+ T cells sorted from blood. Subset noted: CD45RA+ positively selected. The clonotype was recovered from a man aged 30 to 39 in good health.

Here the CDR3 reads CASSHTQWTGELFF. CDR3 coding DNA: TGCGCCAGCAGCCACACACAGTGGACCGGGGAGCTGTTTTTT. This rearrangement joins TRBV4-3 to TRBJ2-2; unclear D gene. Trimming pared 3 bases from V and 5 bases from J, leaving 10 bases between. In germline, CDR1 is LGHNA, CDR2 YSLEER. The CDR3 length is 14 residues.